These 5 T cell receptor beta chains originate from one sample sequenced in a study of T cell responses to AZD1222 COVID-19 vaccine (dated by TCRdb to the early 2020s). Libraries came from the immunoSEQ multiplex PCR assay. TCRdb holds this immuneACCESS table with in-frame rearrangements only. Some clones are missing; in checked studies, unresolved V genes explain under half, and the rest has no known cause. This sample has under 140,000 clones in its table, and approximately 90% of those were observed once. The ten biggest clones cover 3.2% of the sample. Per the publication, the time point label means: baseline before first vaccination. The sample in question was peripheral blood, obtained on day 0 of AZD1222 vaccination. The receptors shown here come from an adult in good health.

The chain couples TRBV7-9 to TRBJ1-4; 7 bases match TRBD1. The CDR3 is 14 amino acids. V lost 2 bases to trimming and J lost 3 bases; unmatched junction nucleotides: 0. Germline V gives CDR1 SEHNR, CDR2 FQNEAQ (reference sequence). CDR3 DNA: TGTGCCAGCAGCTTAACAGGGGCTAATGAAAAACTGTTTTTT. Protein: CASSLTGANEKLFF.

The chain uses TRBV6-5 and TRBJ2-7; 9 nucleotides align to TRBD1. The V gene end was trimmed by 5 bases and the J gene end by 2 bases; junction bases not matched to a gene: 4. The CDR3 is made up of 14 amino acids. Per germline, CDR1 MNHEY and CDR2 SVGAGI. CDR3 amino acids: CASSRTGDAYEQYF. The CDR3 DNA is TGTGCCAGCAGTCGGACAGGGGACGCCTACGAGCAGTACTTC.

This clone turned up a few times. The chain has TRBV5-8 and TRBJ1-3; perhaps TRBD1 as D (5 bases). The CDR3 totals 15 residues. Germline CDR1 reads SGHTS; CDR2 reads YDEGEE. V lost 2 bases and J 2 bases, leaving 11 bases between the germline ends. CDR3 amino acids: CASSFDQGAGNTIYF. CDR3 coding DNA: TGTGCCAGCAGCTTTGATCAGGGCGCTGGAAACACCATATATTTT.

CDR3 in amino acids: CASSPHPDRDAFF. CDR3 in DNA: TGCGCCAGCAGCCCTCACCCGGACAGGGACGCTTTCTTT. This chain uses TRBV5-1 with TRBJ1-1, with 8 bases fitting TRBD1. Germline V gene lookup returns CDR1 SGHRS and CDR2 YFSETQ. V dropped 4 bases and J dropped 11; count of bases not matched to a gene: 10. There are 13 residues in the CDR3.

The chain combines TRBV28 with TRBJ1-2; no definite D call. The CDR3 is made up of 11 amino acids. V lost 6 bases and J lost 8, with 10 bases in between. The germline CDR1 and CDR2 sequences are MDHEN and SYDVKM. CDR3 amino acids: CASSQPGGYTF. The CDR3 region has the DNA TGTGCCAGCAGCCAACCTGGGGGCTACACCTTC.